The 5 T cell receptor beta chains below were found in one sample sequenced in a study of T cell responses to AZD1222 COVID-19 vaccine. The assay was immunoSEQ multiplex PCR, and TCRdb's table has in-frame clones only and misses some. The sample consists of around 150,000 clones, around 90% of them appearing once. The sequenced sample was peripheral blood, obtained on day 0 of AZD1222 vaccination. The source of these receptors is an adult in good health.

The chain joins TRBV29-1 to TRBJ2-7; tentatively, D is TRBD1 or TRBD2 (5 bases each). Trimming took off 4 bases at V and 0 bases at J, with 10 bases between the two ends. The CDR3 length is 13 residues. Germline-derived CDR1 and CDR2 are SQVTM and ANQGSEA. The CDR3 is CSVVKGTSYEQYF. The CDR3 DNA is TGCAGCGTTGTTAAGGGGACCTCCTACGAGCAGTACTTC.

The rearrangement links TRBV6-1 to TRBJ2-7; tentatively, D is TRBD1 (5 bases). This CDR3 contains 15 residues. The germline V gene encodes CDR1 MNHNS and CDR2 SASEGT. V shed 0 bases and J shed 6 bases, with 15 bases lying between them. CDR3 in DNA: TGTGCCAGCAGTGAAGCGTGGAACAGGCGTCCCGAGCAGTACTTC. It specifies CASSEAWNRRPEQYF.

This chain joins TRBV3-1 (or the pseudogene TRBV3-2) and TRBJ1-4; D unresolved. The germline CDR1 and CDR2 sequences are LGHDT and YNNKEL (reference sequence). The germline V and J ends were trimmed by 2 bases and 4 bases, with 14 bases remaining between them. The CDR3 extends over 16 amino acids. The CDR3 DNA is TGTGCCAGCAGCCAACCTTGGTCGGGAATTAATGAAAAACTGTTTTTT. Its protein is CASSQPWSGINEKLFF.

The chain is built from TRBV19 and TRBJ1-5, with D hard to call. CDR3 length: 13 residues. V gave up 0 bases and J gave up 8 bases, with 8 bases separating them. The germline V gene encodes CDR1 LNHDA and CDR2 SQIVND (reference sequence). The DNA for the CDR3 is TGTGCCAGTAGTATAGATCATTTAGAGCCCCAGCATTTT. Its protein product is CASSIDHLEPQHF.

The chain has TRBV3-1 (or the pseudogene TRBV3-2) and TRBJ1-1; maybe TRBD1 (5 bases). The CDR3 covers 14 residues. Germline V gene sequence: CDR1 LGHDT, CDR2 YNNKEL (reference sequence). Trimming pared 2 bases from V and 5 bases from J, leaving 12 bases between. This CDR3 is CASSQKGLGTEAFF. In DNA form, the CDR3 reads TGTGCCAGCAGCCAAAAGGGGCTAGGGACTGAAGCTTTCTTT.